The 21 T cell receptor beta chains below all came from one sample that was sequenced in a study of shared clonotypes between healthy human individuals. The method was immunoSEQ multiplex PCR; TCRdb's version includes in-frame clones alone and lacks a portion of them. The sample lists approximately 1.1 million clones; 70% to 80% were seen once. The specimen sequenced was memory CD4+ T cells from PBMCs. Documented subset: CD45RA-negative fraction. The source is a young man in good health. Some clones in this sample may be carry-over from other donors' samples.

The rearrangement links TRBV11-3 to TRBJ2-1, with 8 bases aligning to TRBD2. The CDR3 sequence is 15 residues long. Germline V gene sequence: CDR1 SGHNT, CDR2 YENEEA. V lost 3 bases, J lost 8 bases, and 9 bases stayed unmatched. The CDR3, as DNA: TGTGCCAGCAGCTTTGGGACGGGAGGGCAGGATGAGCAGTTCTTC. Translated: CASSFGTGGQDEQFF.

The chain recombines TRBV7-9 with TRBJ2-6; D might be TRBD1 (7 bases). The CDR3 has 16 residues. Germline V gene sequence: CDR1 SEHNR, CDR2 FQNEAQ (reference sequence). Deletions cut 4 bases from V and 2 bases from J, with 12 bases between. The CDR3 sequence: CASSYDREAGANVLTF. The CDR3, as DNA: TGTGCCAGCAGCTACGACAGGGAGGCTGGGGCCAACGTCCTGACTTTC. The full variable domain, rest sourced from reference TRBV7-9 and TRBJ2-6, is DTGVSQNPRHKITKRGQNVTFRCDPISEHNRLYWYRQTLGQGPEFLTYFQNEAQLEKSRLLSDRFSAERPKGSFSTLEIQRTEQGDSAMYLCASSYDREAGANVLTFGAGSRLTVL.

About this clone itself: The sample carries other DNA sequences with the same CDR3. In DNA, the CDR3 is TGTGCCAGCTCAGGCGGGAGGGGATACAATGAGCAGTTCTTC. This gives the protein CASSGGRGYNEQFF. V gene TRBV9 combines with J gene TRBJ2-1; 9 bases line up with TRBD2. This CDR3 is 14 amino acids long. CDR1 and CDR2 from the germline V gene are SGDLS and YYNGEE. Trimming at V came to 7 bases and at J to 4 bases, leaving 6 bases not matched to a gene.

V gene TRBV5-1 combines with J gene TRBJ2-1; 11 bases fit TRBD2. CDR3 length: 15 residues. CDR1 is SGHRS and CDR2 is YFSETQ in the germline V gene. The ends lost 4 bases at V and 8 bases at J; junction bases unmatched: 8. The CDR3 DNA reads as TGCGCCAGCAGCCAAGGACTAGCGGGTTTCGATGAGCAGTTCTTC. Its translation is CASSQGLAGFDEQFF.

The V call is TRBV6-5, the J call TRBJ1-1; 12 nucleotides line up with TRBD1. The length of the CDR3 is 15 residues. J gave up 7 bases and V 2 bases, and 5 bases lay outside the gene matches. Germline V gene data show CDR1 as MNHEY and CDR2 as SVGAGI. The CDR3, as DNA: TGTGCCAGCAGTTACCGGGGACAGGGGGCGGGTGAAGCTTTCTTT. Residues: CASSYRGQGAGEAFF.

J is TRBJ2-5 and V is TRBV6-5, with a possible D match to TRBD2 (5 bases). V was pared by 4 bases and J by 5 bases, with 11 bases between. This CDR3 region has 13 residues. The germline gives CDR1 MNHEY, CDR2 SVGAGI. CDR3 sequence: CASSFQAVETQYF. Here the CDR3 DNA reads TGTGCCAGCAGTTTTCAAGCGGTCGAGACCCAGTACTTC.

Points on this clone: This specimen includes other DNA sequences encoding the same CDR3. V gene TRBV6-1 combines with J gene TRBJ1-5, with D unclear. V was clipped by 1 base and J by 7 bases, with 2 bases between them. This CDR3 comprises 11 residues. The germline gives CDR1 MNHNS, CDR2 SASEGT. The CDR3 here is CASSEVQPQHF. CDR3 nucleotides: TGTGCCAGCAGTGAAGTGCAGCCCCAGCATTTT.

Worth noting for this clone: Additional DNA sequences in this sample encode the identical CDR3. The V and J genes are TRBV2 and TRBJ2-5; 15 bases are a match to TRBD2. The CDR3 is 16 amino acids. Trimming at V came to 5 bases and at J to 1 base, leaving 2 bases not matched to a gene. In germline, CDR1 is SNHLY, CDR2 FYNNEI. CDR3 sequence reads: CASSPGLAGGQETQYF. The CDR3 DNA sequence: TGTGCCAGCAGTCCGGGACTAGCGGGAGGCCAAGAGACCCAGTACTTC.

V and J are TRBV4-3 and TRBJ1-2, with D maybe TRBD1 (6 bases). V was clipped by 3 bases and J by 2 bases, with 10 bases between them. CDR1 LGHNA and CDR2 YSLEER come from the germline V gene. The CDR3 contains 14 residues. The DNA for the CDR3 is TGCGCCAGCAGCCAGGACAGAACCAACTATGGCTACACCTTC. Protein sequence: CASSQDRTNYGYTF.

The J gene is TRBJ2-7, the V gene TRBV6-1, with no clear D. The germline CDR1 and CDR2 sequences are MNHNS and SASEGT. Trimming left V 3 bases short and J 0 bases short, with 15 bases between. The CDR3 is made up of 16 amino acids. The CDR3 region is CASSEELILFSYEQYF. CDR3 sequence (DNA): TGTGCCAGCAGTGAGGAGCTAATCTTATTCTCCTACGAGCAGTACTTC.

This sequence joins TRBV12-5 and TRBJ2-1; TRBD2 agrees at 9 bases. Per germline, CDR1 LGHNT and CDR2 FRNRAP. The CDR3 is 16 amino acids. The ends lost 0 bases at V and 5 bases at J; junction bases unmatched: 5. The chain's CDR3 is CASGLVATSGNNEQFF. The CDR3 DNA follows: TGTGCTAGTGGTTTGGTAGCGACTAGCGGTAACAATGAGCAGTTCTTC.

Remarks on this clone: This sample also contains other DNA sequences that code for the same CDR3. The chain combines TRBV28 with TRBJ2-5; no firm D call. This CDR3 comprises 11 residues. V lost 5 bases and J 3 bases, leaving 4 bases between the germline ends. Germline V gives CDR1 MDHEN, CDR2 SYDVKM. CDR3 amino acids: CASSREETQYF. CDR3 sequence (DNA): TGTGCCAGCAGTCGAGAAGAGACCCAGTACTTC.

J is TRBJ1-2 and V is TRBV5-1; no definite D call. The CDR3 has 14 amino acids. Per germline, CDR1 SGHRS and CDR2 YFSETQ. V lost 0 bases and J lost 8, with 14 bases in between. The CDR3 nucleotides are TGCGCCAGCAGCTTGGCGGACCCAGCGTTGGGCTACACCTTC. Its translation: CASSLADPALGYTF. Variable domain in full (rest from reference TRBV5-1 and TRBJ1-2): KAGVTQTPRYLIKTRGQQVTLSCSPISGHRSVSWYQQTPGQGLQFLFEYFSETQRNKGNFPGRFSGRQFSNSRSEMNVSTLELGDSALYLCASSLADPALGYTFGSGTRLTVV.

The rearrangement joins TRBV4-3 to TRBJ1-4; D possibly corresponds to TRBD1 (6 bases). V was shortened by 2 bases and J by 1 base, with 8 bases between the two germline ends. CDR3 length: 15 amino acids. The germline CDR1 and CDR2 sequences are LGHNA and YSLEER. The CDR3 loop is CASSQTGQTNEKLFF. CDR3 bases: TGCGCCAGCAGCCAAACGGGACAAACTAATGAAAAACTGTTTTTT.

The chain is built from TRBV28 and TRBJ1-5; a possible D gene is TRBD1 (5 bases). Germline lookup yields CDR1 MDHEN and CDR2 SYDVKM. V lost 11 bases, J lost 0 bases, and 11 bases lay in between. The CDR3 runs 13 residues. The CDR3 sequence: CAEGANSNQPQHF. The CDR3 nucleotides read TGTGCCGAAGGGGCTAATAGCAATCAGCCCCAGCATTTT.

The chain uses TRBV18 and TRBJ1-1; tentatively, D is TRBD1 (5 bases). Trimming shortened V by 3 bases and J by 4 bases, and 12 bases separated the two germline ends. This CDR3 is built from 14 residues. CDR1 and CDR2 from the germline V gene are KGHSH and LQKENI. CDR3 DNA: TGTGCCAGCTCACCCCAGAGGGACGGCACTGAAGCTTTCTTT. It yields the protein CASSPQRDGTEAFF.

The rearrangement joins TRBV2 to TRBJ2-7; the match to TRBD2 covers 10 bases. V trimming: 5 bases; J trimming: 5 bases; junction bases outside the gene matches: 6. The length of the CDR3 is 14 residues. Germline-derived CDR1 and CDR2 are SNHLY and FYNNEI. CDR3 nucleotides: TGTGCCAGCAGTCCCCTAGCGGGAGTTAACGAGCAGTACTTC. Translating gives CASSPLAGVNEQYF.

The chain carries TRBV11-2 and TRBJ1-3; D not certain. This CDR3 has 13 amino acids. Looked up from germline, CDR1 is SGHAT and CDR2 is FQNNGV. V lost 1 base to trimming and J lost 6 bases, with 7 bases between them. This CDR3 is CASSLVGPNTIYF. The CDR3 region has the DNA TGTGCCAGCAGCTTAGTAGGACCAAACACCATATATTTT.

The rearrangement links TRBV25-1 to TRBJ1-4; D is perhaps TRBD1 (6 bases). V shed 6 bases and J shed 8 bases, with 7 bases lying between them. The CDR3 covers 11 residues. Germline lookup yields CDR1 MGHDK and CDR2 SYGVNS. The CDR3 region has the DNA TGTGCCAGCAGGGGGGCAGAAAAACTGTTTTTT. Amino acid sequence: CASRGAEKLFF.

Regarding this clone: A far larger clone is one base from this, pointing to a likely read error. Within the sample, other DNA sequences also encode this same CDR3. This rearrangement joins TRBV7-8 to TRBJ2-3; D is unresolved. V was clipped by 5 bases and J by 0 bases, with 9 bases between them. Germline CDR1 is SGHVS and CDR2 is FQNEAQ. This CDR3 has 14 amino acids. The CDR3 coding sequence is TGTGCCAGCAGCCTAGAAGCAAGCACAGATACGCAGTATTTT. The encoded protein is CASSLEASTDTQYF.

The CDR3, as DNA: TGTGCCAGCAGTTTATTTAACAATGAGCAGTTCTTC. This codes for CASSLFNNEQFF. The chain recombines TRBV28 with TRBJ2-1; no definite D call. The length of the CDR3 is 12 residues. V shed 1 base and J shed 5 bases, with 3 bases lying between them. In germline, CDR1 is MDHEN, CDR2 SYDVKM.